These 26 T cell receptor beta chains were sequenced from one sample in a study of T-cell memory formation after mild COVID-19. TCRdb re-analysed the 5' RACE reads in MiXCR, keeping a single row per CDR3 protein. The profile covers fewer than 350,000 distinct CDR3 sequences, with around 8% appearing a single time and 22% taken by the ten largest. Input material: PBMCs or a T cell subset sorted from them (not recorded which). These receptors were taken from a man between 18 and 29 years old who had mild COVID-19 (a few samples of this study predate the infection). Cell type and time point are not known.

V and J are TRBV6-2 or TRBV6-3 and TRBJ2-2; TRBD2 matches at 7 bases. V dropped 4 bases and J dropped 7; count of bases not matched to a gene: 3. Germline CDR1 is MNHEY and CDR2 is SVGEGT. The CDR3 has 13 residues. CDR3 in DNA: TGTGCCAGCAGTTTAAGGGAGGGCGGGGAGCTGTTTTTT. It encodes CASSLREGGELFF.

The sample holds many counts of this clonotype. This chain links TRBV11-2 with TRBJ1-2; D is unresolved. In germline, CDR1 is SGHAT, CDR2 FQNNGV. Trimming removed 1 base from V and 0 bases from J, with 3 bases in between. The CDR3 extends over 13 amino acids. The CDR3 DNA is TGTGCCAGCAGCTTAGGTCCTAACTATGGCTACACCTTC. Its translation: CASSLGPNYGYTF. Combining the CDR3 with reference TRBV11-2 and TRBJ1-2 gives the whole variable domain EAGVAQSPRYKIIEKRQSVAFWCNPISGHATLYWYQQILGQGPKLLIQFQNNGVVDDSQLPKDRFSAERLKGVDSTLKIQPAKLEDSAVYLCASSLGPNYGYTFGSGTRLTVV.

This clonotype came up a few times. The chain joins TRBV10-3 to TRBJ2-4; 9 nucleotides line up with TRBD1. The CDR3 totals 13 residues. V gave up 11 bases and J gave up 8 bases; unmatched junction bases: 10. Germline CDR1 is ENHRY and CDR2 is SYGVKD. CDR3 coding DNA: TGTGCCGCCCGGCCGGGGACAGGGCACATTCAGTACTTC. The encoded protein is CAARPGTGHIQYF.

This clonotype was recorded a few times. This chain uses TRBV12-3 or TRBV12-4 with TRBJ1-2; D uncertain. CDR3 size: 13 residues. Trimming took 7 bases from V and 5 from J, leaving 14 bases between them. CDR3 region: CASTVSANYGYTF. Here the CDR3 DNA reads TGTGCCAGCACCGTCTCAGCGAATTATGGCTACACCTTC.

The V call is TRBV7-9, the J call TRBJ1-1, with 10 bases fitting TRBD1. The CDR3 sequence is 17 residues long. The V gene's germline CDR1 is SEHNR and CDR2 FQNEAQ (reference sequence). The J segment lost 1 base and the V segment lost 5 bases, leaving 10 bases of the junction unmatched. CDR3 region: CASSQRQGAGANTEAFF. CDR3 coding DNA: TGTGCCAGCAGCCAAAGACAGGGGGCTGGAGCGAACACTGAAGCTTTCTTT. Full variable domain (missing parts from reference TRBV7-9 and TRBJ1-1): DTGVSQNPRHKITKRGQNVTFRCDPISEHNRLYWYRQTLGQGPEFLTYFQNEAQLEKSRLLSDRFSAERPKGSFSTLEIQRTEQGDSAMYLCASSQRQGAGANTEAFFGQGTRLTVV.

This chain joins TRBV5-1 and TRBJ2-2, with 7 bases that match TRBD2. Unmatched junction bases numbered 11, after V lost 4 bases and J lost 5 bases. This CDR3 has 16 residues. The germline V gene has CDR1 SGHRS and CDR2 YFSETQ. DNA of the CDR3: TGCGCCAGCAGCCCCGGAGGGGTCGGGGGGACCGGGGAGCTGTTTTTT. This codes for CASSPGGVGGTGELFF.

In DNA, the CDR3 is TGTGCCAGCTTAGGGACGAACACCGGGGAGCTGTTTTTT. This gives the protein CASLGTNTGELFF. The rearrangement uses TRBV6-2 or TRBV6-3 and TRBJ2-2; D gene ambiguous. The CDR3 runs 13 residues. Germline V gives CDR1 MNHEY, CDR2 SVGEGT. Trimming took off 8 bases at V and 0 bases at J, with 7 bases between the two ends.

This clonotype has just one count. This chain links TRBV6-6 with TRBJ1-5; 7 bases are a match to TRBD1. Germline V CDR1 and CDR2: MNHNY, SVGAGI (reference sequence). This CDR3 contains 15 residues. Trimming removed 2 bases from V and 11 bases from J; junction bases left unmatched: 12. The CDR3 loop is CASSYPWTGERTQHF. CDR3 coding DNA: TGTGCCAGCAGTTACCCATGGACAGGTGAGAGGACCCAGCATTTT.

V and J are TRBV12-3 or TRBV12-4 and TRBJ1-4; D is uncertain. The CDR3 sequence is 13 residues long. Trimming took off 5 bases at V and 12 bases at J, with 16 bases between the two ends. This CDR3 reads CASSMLRLQELFF. CDR3 coding DNA: TGTGCCAGCAGTATGCTTCGTTTGCAAGAACTGTTTTTT.

V gene TRBV5-6 combines with J gene TRBJ2-1; the match to TRBD1 covers 7 bases. The length of the CDR3 is 15 residues. V lost 3 bases to trimming and J lost 4 bases; unmatched junction nucleotides: 7. Germline values: CDR1 SGHDT, CDR2 YYEEEE. The CDR3 spells CASSYRQGGYNEQFF. In DNA, the CDR3 is TGTGCCAGCAGCTACAGACAGGGCGGGTACAATGAGCAGTTCTTC.

Only a few counts were recorded for this clonotype. This chain joins TRBV7-9 and TRBJ2-2; unclear D gene. Germline loops: CDR1 SEHNR, CDR2 FQNEAQ (reference sequence). The CDR3 extends over 13 amino acids. Trimming left V 2 bases short and J 5 bases short, with 6 bases between. The CDR3 DNA sequence: TGTGCCAGCAGCTTATCGGAAACCGGGGAGCTGTTTTTT. It encodes CASSLSETGELFF.

This clonotype was counted at least ten times. V gene TRBV2 combines with J gene TRBJ2-7; D possibly corresponds to TRBD1 (7 bases). The germline CDR1 and CDR2 sequences are SNHLY and FYNNEI. Trimming took off 7 bases at V and 4 bases at J, with 17 bases between the two ends. The CDR3 sequence is 14 residues long. CDR3 loop: CASTQGGHLYEQYF. The CDR3 DNA reads as TGTGCCAGCACTCAGGGGGGACACCTATACGAGCAGTACTTC.

This clonotype has only a few counts. V gene TRBV7-3 combines with J gene TRBJ2-2; 8 bases map to TRBD2. The germline V gene encodes CDR1 SGHTA and CDR2 FQGTGA. The CDR3 runs 17 residues. The V segment lost 5 bases and the J segment 3 bases; nucleotides outside the gene matches: 11. The CDR3: CASSDTGTSLDTGELFF. The CDR3 DNA sequence: TGTGCCAGCAGCGACACCGGGACTAGTTTAGACACCGGGGAGCTGTTTTTT.

The chain recombines TRBV5-1 with TRBJ1-5, with 9 bases that match TRBD1. Germline CDR1 and CDR2: SGHRS and YFSETQ. V lost 4 bases, J lost 6 bases, and 8 bases stayed unmatched. This CDR3 is 15 amino acids long. The CDR3 region is CASSLTGQGGQPQHF. CDR3 nucleotide sequence: TGCGCCAGCAGCCTCACGGGACAGGGAGGTCAGCCCCAGCATTTT.

This clonotype showed up many times. The chain uses TRBV4-3 and TRBJ1-2; D not resolved. CDR3 size: 13 residues. V gave up 1 base and J gave up 4 bases, with 7 bases separating them. The germline gives CDR1 LGHNA, CDR2 YSLEER. For the CDR3, the DNA is TGCGCCAGCAGCCAAGTTGTCCGCTATGGCTACACCTTC. Its protein product is CASSQVVRYGYTF.

In its sample, this clonotype was seen a few times. Here the CDR3 DNA reads TGTGCCAGCAGCTCTCGACAGGGGTTCTACGAGCAGTACTTC. This sequence encodes CASSSRQGFYEQYF. The gene calls are TRBV7-2 and TRBJ2-7; 8 bases align to TRBD1. The V gene end was trimmed by 4 bases and the J gene end by 3 bases; junction bases not matched to a gene: 5. The CDR3 has 14 residues. Germline V gene sequence: CDR1 SGHTA, CDR2 FQGNSA. Full variable domain (missing parts from reference TRBV7-2 and TRBJ2-7): GAGVSQSPSNKVTEKGKDVELRCDPISGHTALYWYRQSLGQGLEFLIYFQGNSAPDKSGLPSDRFSAERTGGSVSTLTIQRTQQEDSAVYLCASSSRQGFYEQYFGPGTRLTVT.

This sequence joins TRBV5-1 and TRBJ2-7, with TRBD1 matching 9 bases. Per germline, CDR1 SGHRS and CDR2 YFSETQ. V shed 0 bases and J 5 bases; nucleotides not matched to a gene: 3. The CDR3 runs 14 residues. CDR3 amino acids: CASSLGTGAHEQYF. Written as DNA, the CDR3 is TGCGCCAGCAGCTTGGGGACAGGGGCCCACGAGCAGTACTTC.

This clonotype was recorded many times. V and J are TRBV7-9 and TRBJ2-7; perhaps TRBD2 as D (5 bases). In germline, CDR1 is SEHNR, CDR2 FQNEAQ (reference sequence). Trimming took off 1 base at V and 0 bases at J, with 10 bases between the two ends. The CDR3 is 15 residues long. This chain's CDR3 is CASSLGVGSSYEQYF. The CDR3, as DNA: TGTGCCAGCAGCTTAGGTGTGGGGAGCTCCTACGAGCAGTACTTC. The full variable domain, in which reference TRBV7-9 and TRBJ2-7 provide the parts outside the CDR3, is DTGVSQNPRHKITKRGQNVTFRCDPISEHNRLYWYRQTLGQGPEFLTYFQNEAQLEKSRLLSDRFSAERPKGSFSTLEIQRTEQGDSAMYLCASSLGVGSSYEQYFGPGTRLTVT.

This clonotype has a handful of counts. This chain connects TRBV25-1 to TRBJ1-1; TRBD1 matches 9 bases. This CDR3 region has 17 residues. With V trimmed by 0 bases and J by 2 bases, 7 bases remained unmatched. CDR1 is MGHDK, CDR2 SYGVNS, per germline. The CDR3 region is CASSEYRTGDLNTEAFF. The CDR3 region has the DNA TGTGCCAGCAGTGAATATAGGACAGGGGACTTAAACACTGAAGCTTTCTTT.

The V and J genes are TRBV24-1 and TRBJ2-3; the match to TRBD2 covers 7 bases. The CDR3 runs to 14 residues. Germline V gives CDR1 KGHDR, CDR2 SFDVKD. V lost 5 bases to trimming and J lost 7 bases; unmatched junction nucleotides: 8. Here the CDR3 reads CATSALGGGYTQYF. CDR3 DNA sequence: TGTGCCACCAGTGCCCTGGGGGGGGGATATACGCAGTATTTT.

This clonotype has at least ten counts. The rearrangement joins TRBV7-2 to TRBJ1-2; D is perhaps TRBD1 (6 bases). Germline assignment: CDR1 SGHTA and CDR2 FQGNSA. V shed 5 bases and J shed 7 bases, with 14 bases lying between them. This CDR3 contains 13 residues. CDR3 nucleotides: TGTGCCAGCAGCCCTCAGGGGAATTCTGGCTACACCTTC. Amino acid sequence: CASSPQGNSGYTF.

This clonotype was counted at least ten times. This rearrangement joins TRBV7-9 to TRBJ1-5, with D possibly matching TRBD1 (6 bases). CDR3 size: 16 residues. V dropped 5 bases and J dropped 3 bases, with 17 bases sitting between them. CDR1 is SEHNR, CDR2 FQNEAQ, per germline (reference sequence). The CDR3 DNA reads as TGTGCCAGCAGCCCCGGGAGGGGGGTCAACAATCAGCCCCAGCATTTT. Translation gives CASSPGRGVNNQPQHF.

V and J are TRBV30 and TRBJ1-3; 7 positions agree with TRBD1. V gave up 8 bases and J gave up 0 bases; unmatched junction bases: 4. The CDR3 has 13 amino acids. CDR1 is GTSNPN, CDR2 SVGIG, per germline (reference sequence). This CDR3 reads CALGQISGNTIYF. The CDR3 coding sequence is TGTGCCCTGGGACAGATCTCTGGAAACACCATATATTTT. Full variable domain (rest looked up from reference TRBV30 and TRBJ1-3): SQTIHQWPATLVQPVGSPLSLECTVEGTSNPNLYWYRQAAGRGLQLLFYSVGIGQISSEVPQNLSASRPQDRQFILSSKKLLLSDSGFYLCALGQISGNTIYFGEGSWLTVV.

The V and J genes are TRBV20-1 and TRBJ2-1; possible D gene TRBD2, 6 bases. Germline V CDR1 and CDR2: DFQATT, SNEGSKA (reference sequence). V gave up 6 bases and J gave up 0 bases, with 15 bases separating them. The CDR3 is 15 amino acids. DNA of the CDR3: TGCAGTGCAGCGCGGGACTCCAGCTCCTACAATGAGCAGTTCTTC. It specifies CSAARDSSSYNEQFF.

The chain recombines TRBV29-1 with TRBJ2-1; D perhaps matches TRBD1 (5 bases). V shed 4 bases and J shed 5 bases, with 15 bases lying between them. This CDR3 has 14 amino acids. Per the germline V gene, CDR1 is SQVTM and CDR2 is ANQGSEA. The CDR3 DNA reads TGCAGCGTTGTGGAAGGGGCTGCGAACAATGAGCAGTTCTTC. Its protein product is CSVVEGAANNEQFF.

This clonotype turned up a few times. The rearrangement uses TRBV4-1 and TRBJ2-1; 9 bases align to TRBD2. The CDR3 length is 18 residues. The germline gives CDR1 MGHRA, CDR2 YSYEKL. J gave up 9 bases and V 4 bases, and 19 bases lay outside the gene matches. Written as DNA, the CDR3 is TGCGCCAGCAGCCGACTAGCGGCTGGCCCCGAGGCCCTTGCTGAGCAGTTCTTC. It encodes CASSRLAAGPEALAEQFF.